This entry features one T cell receptor beta chain sequence. Its antigen remains unidentified. This specimen comes from a study of T cells in Graves' hyperthyroidism and ophthalmopathy. RNA transcripts provided the source from which TCR beta CDR3 regions were amplified. HTBI primers drove first-round RT-PCR of the TCR CDR3. TCRdb re-analysed the multiplex PCR reads in MiXCR, keeping a single row per CDR3 protein. The sample records more than 450,000 distinct CDR3 sequences, nearly 20% being singletons. Ophthalmopathy patients had moderate-to-severe active disease, CAS ≥3, NOSPECS ≥4, and disease duration under 3 months. General study points: Blood also showed most of the thyroid clonotypes that were expanded above 0.001. By a 13 V-J model, ophthalmopathy was set apart from stable hyperthyroidism.

With 2 bases clipped from V and 1 base from J, the junction kept 8 bases outside the gene matches. The CDR3 spans 18 residues. Germline V gives CDR1 SEHNR, CDR2 FQNEAQ (reference sequence). The receptor was isolated from a man aged 35-49 years with Graves' ophthalmopathy. What was sequenced was blood. The genes are TRBV7-9 and TRBJ2-1, with 10 bases lining up with TRBD2. For the CDR3, the DNA is TGTGCCAGCAGCTTAATCCTAGCGGGAGTGGGGTCCTACAATGAGCAGTTCTTC. Protein sequence: CASSLILAGVGSYNEQFF.